Below are 9 T cell receptor beta chains sequenced from a single sample in a study of cytomegalovirus exposure and HLA in healthy donors. Clones were read by immunoSEQ multiplex PCR, and TCRdb kept only the in-frame ones, dropping some. Altogether fewer than 350,000 clones are present, roughly 90% being singletons, with the ten largest covering around 0.92%. The sample consisted of PBMCs. Receptors originate from a woman younger than 35 in good health and CMV-seronegative.

The V and J genes are TRBV11-1 and TRBJ2-7, with D perhaps matching TRBD2 (9 bases). CDR3 length: 19 amino acids. Germline CDR1 reads SGHAT; CDR2 reads FQDESV (reference sequence). V lost 4 bases and J 2 bases, leaving 27 bases between the germline ends. The CDR3 region has the DNA TGTGCCAGCAGCTGGGGCGAGGACAGGGTGACTAGCGGAGCCTACGAGCAGTACTTC. Amino acid sequence: CASSWGEDRVTSGAYEQYF.

V usage is TRBV23-1 and J usage is TRBJ2-5, with D possibly matching TRBD1 (6 bases). TRBV23-1 has ORF status, its function being uncertain. Trimming stripped 3 bases from V and 3 bases from J, with 17 bases between. This CDR3 is built from 16 residues. CDR3 residues: CASSHGVGAMEETQYF. The CDR3 DNA is TGCGCCAGCAGTCACGGGGTGGGGGCCATGGAAGAGACCCAGTACTTC.

This sequence joins TRBV27 and TRBJ2-7, with 8 bases that match TRBD1. V dropped 6 bases and J dropped 1; count of bases not matched to a gene: 8. This CDR3 is 15 amino acids long. From germline, CDR1 is MNHEY and CDR2 SMNVEV (reference sequence). In nucleotides, the CDR3 is TGTGCCAGCAGCCGAGGACAGGGCCAATCCTACGAGCAGTACTTC. It codes for CASSRGQGQSYEQYF.

This clone was seen a handful of times. V is TRBV2 and J is TRBJ2-7, with TRBD2 matching 13 bases. Germline CDR1 is SNHLY and CDR2 is FYNNEI. The CDR3 spans 14 residues. The V and J ends lost 4 bases and 5 bases, in that order; junction bases with no gene match: 2. Here the CDR3 reads CASSVGTSGDEQYF. The CDR3 bases are TGTGCCAGCAGTGTGGGGACTAGCGGGGACGAGCAGTACTTC.

This clone was seen just once. The chain links TRBV9 to TRBJ2-7; D might be TRBD1 (6 bases). In germline, CDR1 is SGDLS, CDR2 YYNGEE. This CDR3 comprises 14 residues. Trimming left V 4 bases short and J 3 bases short, with 14 bases between. This CDR3 is CASSSPNRDYEQYF. DNA of the CDR3: TGTGCCAGCAGCTCACCCAACAGGGACTACGAGCAGTACTTC.

The V call is TRBV27, the J call TRBJ2-1, with D perhaps matching TRBD2 (5 bases). Germline assignment: CDR1 MNHEY and CDR2 SMNVEV (reference sequence). This CDR3 has 14 residues. V was cut by 5 bases and J by 7 bases, with 15 bases left in between. CDR3 DNA: TGTGCCAGCAGTACGGACTTAGGGTGGAATGAGCAGTTCTTC. This codes for CASSTDLGWNEQFF.

V and J are TRBV25-1 and TRBJ1-6; D is undetermined. V was cut by 2 bases and J by 7 bases, with 9 bases left in between. Per the germline V gene, CDR1 is MGHDK and CDR2 is SYGVNS. This CDR3 spans 14 amino acids. The CDR3 bases are TGTGCCAGCAGTGAACCCGGGTTCAATTCACCCCTCCACTTT. Amino acids: CASSEPGFNSPLHF. Combining the CDR3 with reference TRBV25-1 and TRBJ1-6 gives the whole variable domain EADIYQTPRYLVIGTGKKITLECSQTMGHDKMYWYQQDPGMELHLIHYSYGVNSTEKGDLSSESTVSRIRTEHFPLTLESARPSHTSQYLCASSEPGFNSPLHFGNGTRLTVT.

The chain combines TRBV14 with TRBJ2-1, with D tentatively TRBD1 (5 bases). V lost 2 bases and J lost 6, with 17 bases in between. This CDR3 contains 16 residues. Germline-derived CDR1 and CDR2 are SGHDN and FVKESK. CDR3 region: CASSQRQLALFNEQFF. CDR3 nucleotide sequence: TGTGCCAGCAGCCAACGACAGCTTGCCTTATTCAATGAGCAGTTCTTC.

The gene calls are TRBV5-1 and TRBJ2-7, with D possibly TRBD2 on 5 matching bases. The V gene lost 3 bases and the J gene lost 7 bases, with 17 bases spanning the gap. The germline gives CDR1 SGHRS, CDR2 YFSETQ. The CDR3 is made up of 14 amino acids. The CDR3 loop is CASSSTTGVREQYF. In DNA, the CDR3 is TGCGCCAGCAGCTCAACGACCGGGGTGCGAGAGCAGTACTTC.